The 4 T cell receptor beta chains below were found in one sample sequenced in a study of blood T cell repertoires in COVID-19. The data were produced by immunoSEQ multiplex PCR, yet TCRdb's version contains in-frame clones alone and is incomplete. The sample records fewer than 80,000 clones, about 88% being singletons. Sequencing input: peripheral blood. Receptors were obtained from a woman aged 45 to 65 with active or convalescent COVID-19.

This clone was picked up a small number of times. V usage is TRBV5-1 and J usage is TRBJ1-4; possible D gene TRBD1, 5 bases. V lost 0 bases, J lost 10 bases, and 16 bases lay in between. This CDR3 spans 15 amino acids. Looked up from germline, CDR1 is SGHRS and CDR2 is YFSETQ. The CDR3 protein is CASSLGTNKAGKLFF. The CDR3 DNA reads TGCGCCAGCAGCTTGGGGACAAACAAGGCAGGAAAACTGTTTTTT.

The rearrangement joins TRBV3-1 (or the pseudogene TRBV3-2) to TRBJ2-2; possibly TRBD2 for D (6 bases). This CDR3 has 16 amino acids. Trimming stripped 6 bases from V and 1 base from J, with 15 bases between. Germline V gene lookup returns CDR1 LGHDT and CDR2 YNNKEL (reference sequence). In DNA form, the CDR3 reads TGTGCCAGCAGTACCGGGACTGCAAAGAACACCGGGGAGCTGTTTTTT. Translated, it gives CASSTGTAKNTGELFF.

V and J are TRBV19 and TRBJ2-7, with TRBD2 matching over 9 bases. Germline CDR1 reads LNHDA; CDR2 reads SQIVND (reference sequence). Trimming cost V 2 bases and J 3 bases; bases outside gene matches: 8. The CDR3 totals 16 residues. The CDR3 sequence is CASSILAGPRYYEQYF. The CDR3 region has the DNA TGTGCCAGTAGTATACTAGCGGGACCGCGATACTACGAGCAGTACTTC. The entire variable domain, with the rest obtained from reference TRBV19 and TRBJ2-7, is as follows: DGGITQSPKYLFRKEGQNVTLSCEQNLNHDAMYWYRQDPGQGLRLIYYSQIVNDFQKGDIAEGYSVSREKKESFPLTVTSAQKNPTAFYLCASSILAGPRYYEQYFGPGTRLTVT.

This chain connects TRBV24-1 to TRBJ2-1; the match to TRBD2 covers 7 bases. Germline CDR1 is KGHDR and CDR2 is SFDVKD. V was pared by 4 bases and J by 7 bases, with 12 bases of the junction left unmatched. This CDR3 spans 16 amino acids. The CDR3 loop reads CATSDRRGDSANEQFF. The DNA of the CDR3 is TGTGCCACCAGTGACCGACGGGGGGACTCCGCTAATGAGCAGTTCTTC.